Below, 21 T cell receptor beta chains from the same sample are listed, as sequenced in a study of blood T cell repertoires in COVID-19. Clones were sequenced by immunoSEQ multiplex PCR, and TCRdb holds only the in-frame ones, with some missing. This table has a few hundred thousand clones, around 90% appearing once. Material: peripheral blood. The receptors shown here come from a human donor in a cohort sampled during active COVID-19.

The chain recombines TRBV6-5 with TRBJ1-5; 7 nucleotides agree with TRBD1. V was pared by 6 bases and J by 4 bases, with 6 bases of the junction left unmatched. The CDR3 contains 14 residues. CDR1 is MNHEY and CDR2 is SVGAGI in the germline V gene. The CDR3 DNA is TGTGCCAGCAGGGGGACAGCCGATAATCAGCCCCAGCATTTT. Its translation is CASRGTADNQPQHF.

CDR3 sequence reads: CASSPRQASSGNTIYF. Written as DNA, the CDR3 is TGTGCCAGCAGCCCCCGACAGGCGAGCTCTGGAAACACCATATATTTT. The V gene is TRBV9, the J gene TRBJ1-3; D might be TRBD1 (6 bases). This CDR3 contains 16 residues. The V end lost 4 bases, the J end lost 0 bases, and 14 bases lay between the germline ends. In germline, CDR1 is SGDLS, CDR2 YYNGEE. The whole variable domain, filled in from reference TRBV9 and TRBJ1-3, reads DSGVTQTPKHLITATGQRVTLRCSPRSGDLSVYWYQQSLDQGLQFLIQYYNGEERAKGNILERFSAQQFPDLHSELNLSSLELGDSALYFCASSPRQASSGNTIYFGEGSWLTVV.

This chain uses TRBV3-1 (or the pseudogene TRBV3-2) with TRBJ1-2; 10 bases align to TRBD1. The V and J ends lost 4 bases and 8 bases, in that order; junction bases with no gene match: 13. Germline V gene sequence: CDR1 LGHDT, CDR2 YNNKEL (reference sequence). The CDR3 has 16 amino acids. CDR3 loop: CASSPEVGQGLEGYTF. The CDR3 nucleotides are TGTGCCAGCAGCCCAGAGGTGGGACAGGGGTTAGAAGGCTACACCTTC.

The chain links TRBV28 to TRBJ2-6; D remains unclear. Trimming removed 5 bases at V and 3 bases at J, with 17 bases between. Germline CDR1 reads MDHEN; CDR2 reads SYDVKM. The CDR3 sequence is 17 residues long. The CDR3 spells CASSQVISRLGANVLTF. The CDR3 DNA sequence: TGTGCCAGCAGTCAAGTAATTTCGCGTCTTGGGGCCAACGTCCTGACTTTC.

The genes are TRBV4-3 and TRBJ1-2; no clear D. Per germline, CDR1 LGHNA and CDR2 YSLEER. The CDR3 contains 13 residues. V was clipped by 5 bases and J by 8 bases, with 15 bases between them. CDR3 sequence reads: CASSYTGTRGYTF. In DNA form, the CDR3 reads TGCGCCAGCAGCTATACTGGAACCAGGGGCTACACCTTC.

This clone appeared a single time. V and J are TRBV7-2 and TRBJ2-7; 8 bases are a match to TRBD1. Trimming cost V 0 bases and J 3 bases; bases outside gene matches: 4. The CDR3 contains 15 residues. Germline CDR1 is SGHTA and CDR2 is FQGNSA. Here the CDR3 DNA reads TGTGCCAGCAGCTTAGCGTCCACAGGGGGCTACGAGCAGTACTTC. It codes for CASSLASTGGYEQYF.

J is TRBJ2-1 and V is TRBV7-6; the D gene is possibly TRBD1 (5 bases). V was clipped by 3 bases and J by 8 bases, with 11 bases between them. The germline V gene has CDR1 SGHVS and CDR2 FNYEAQ. The CDR3 consists of 13 residues. This CDR3 is CASSFDLGDEQFF. CDR3 nucleotide sequence: TGTGCCAGCAGCTTCGACCTAGGGGATGAGCAGTTCTTC.

The chain couples TRBV5-4 to TRBJ2-3, with TRBD2 identical over 8 bases. V trimming: 6 bases; J trimming: 0 bases; junction bases outside the gene matches: 0. The CDR3 has 13 residues. Germline CDR1 is SGHNT and CDR2 is YYREEE (reference sequence). The CDR3, as DNA: TGTGCCAGCACGGGAGGGAGCACAGATACGCAGTATTTT. Encoded protein: CASTGGSTDTQYF.

CDR3 protein: CASSPPDSYGYTF. CDR3 sequence (DNA): TGTGCCAGCAGCCCCCCGGACAGCTATGGCTACACCTTC. The chain uses TRBV5-4 and TRBJ1-2; D is perhaps TRBD1 (6 bases). The CDR3 has 13 residues. Germline assignment: CDR1 SGHNT and CDR2 YYREEE (reference sequence). Trimming cost V 4 bases and J 4 bases, with 11 bases left between them. The whole variable domain, filled in from reference TRBV5-4 and TRBJ1-2, reads ETGVTQSPTHLIKTRGQQVTLRCSSQSGHNTVSWYQQALGQGPQFIFQYYREEENGRGNFPPRFSGLQFPNYSSELNVNALELDDSALYLCASSPPDSYGYTFGSGTRLTVV.

V usage is TRBV29-1 and J usage is TRBJ1-1; D is uncertain. Deletions cut 7 bases from V and 1 base from J, with 13 bases between. The length of the CDR3 is 13 residues. The germline gives CDR1 SQVTM, CDR2 ANQGSEA. The chain's CDR3 is CSASSGGNTEAFF. In DNA form, the CDR3 reads TGCAGCGCTTCTAGTGGCGGGAACACTGAAGCTTTCTTT.

The J gene is TRBJ2-7, the V gene TRBV11-2; 7 bases map to TRBD2. Germline V gene lookup returns CDR1 SGHAT and CDR2 FQNNGV. The CDR3 runs 14 residues. Trimming cost V 4 bases and J 3 bases; bases outside gene matches: 6. The CDR3 region has the DNA TGTGCCAGCAGCTCCAGCGGGGATAACTACGAGCAGTACTTC. Translated, it gives CASSSSGDNYEQYF. Together with reference TRBV11-2 and TRBJ2-7, the CDR3 gives the full variable domain: EAGVAQSPRYKIIEKRQSVAFWCNPISGHATLYWYQQILGQGPKLLIQFQNNGVVDDSQLPKDRFSAERLKGVDSTLKIQPAKLEDSAVYLCASSSSGDNYEQYFGPGTRLTVT.

The J gene is TRBJ1-4, the V gene TRBV7-2, with D possibly matching TRBD1 (5 bases). V lost 2 bases to trimming and J lost 4 bases, with 11 bases between them. CDR1 SGHTA and CDR2 FQGNSA come from the germline V gene. The CDR3 totals 15 residues. The CDR3 nucleotides are TGTGCCAGCAGCTTATTCGGGGGGGATAATGAAAAACTGTTTTTT. Its protein is CASSLFGGDNEKLFF.

The rearrangement links TRBV27 to TRBJ2-1; 7 bases match TRBD2. After removal of 5 bases from V and 1 base from J, the junction contained 5 bases not matched to a gene. CDR3 length: 15 amino acids. Germline V gives CDR1 MNHEY, CDR2 SMNVEV (reference sequence). The CDR3 protein is CASSRGLESYNEQFF. The CDR3 DNA reads TGTGCCAGCAGTCGCGGACTAGAATCCTACAATGAGCAGTTCTTC.

This chain joins TRBV29-1 and TRBJ1-3; tentatively, D is TRBD1 (5 bases). Germline-derived CDR1 and CDR2 are SQVTM and ANQGSEA. The CDR3 is 15 residues long. With 7 bases removed from V and 0 bases from J, the gap between germline ends came to 16 bases. CDR3 bases: TGCAGCGCTGCCTGGGGGGTATCCTCTGGAAACACCATATATTTT. This sequence encodes CSAAWGVSSGNTIYF.

This clone was recorded once. V is TRBV2 and J is TRBJ2-5; 7 positions agree with TRBD1. The CDR3 runs 13 residues. The trim removed 7 bases at V and 2 bases at J, leaving 4 bases unmatched. Germline assignment: CDR1 SNHLY and CDR2 FYNNEI. The CDR3 reads CASTGTEQETQYF. DNA of the CDR3: TGTGCCAGCACAGGGACAGAACAAGAGACCCAGTACTTC. Full variable domain (rest looked up from reference TRBV2 and TRBJ2-5): EPEVTQTPSHQVTQMGQEVILRCVPISNHLYFYWYRQILGQKVEFLVSFYNNEISEKSEIFDDQFSVERPDGSNFTLKIRSTKLEDSAMYFCASTGTEQETQYFGPGTRLLVL.

J is TRBJ1-1 and V is TRBV30; D is undetermined. V shed 7 bases and J shed 0 bases, with 12 bases lying between them. The germline gives CDR1 GTSNPN, CDR2 SVGIG (reference sequence). There are 13 residues in the CDR3. CDR3 residues: CAYWARLNTEAFF. The CDR3 DNA is TGTGCCTATTGGGCCAGACTGAACACTGAAGCTTTCTTT.

The genes are TRBV18 and TRBJ2-7; D is uncertain. V dropped 3 bases and J dropped 5 bases, with 17 bases sitting between them. This CDR3 region has 15 residues. Per the germline V gene, CDR1 is KGHSH and CDR2 is LQKENI. The CDR3, as DNA: TGTGCCAGCTCACCTATCAGTGGTAGCCAGAACGAGCAGTACTTC. This codes for CASSPISGSQNEQYF.

V is TRBV19 and J is TRBJ2-7; TRBD1 might be the D (6 bases). The germline V gene encodes CDR1 LNHDA and CDR2 SQIVND (reference sequence). With 3 bases removed from V and 3 bases from J, the gap between germline ends came to 9 bases. The CDR3 spans 13 residues. Here the CDR3 reads CASSMGRGYEQYF. In DNA form, the CDR3 reads TGTGCCAGTAGTATGGGCAGGGGCTACGAGCAGTACTTC.

The chain joins TRBV28 to TRBJ2-1; a possible D gene is TRBD2 (6 bases). From germline, CDR1 is MDHEN and CDR2 SYDVKM. V dropped 2 bases and J dropped 8 bases, with 16 bases sitting between them. The CDR3 contains 15 residues. This CDR3 is CASSLGGTGRDEQFF. The CDR3 region has the DNA TGTGCCAGCAGTTTAGGGGGGACCGGTCGGGATGAGCAGTTCTTC.

The chain employs TRBV7-9 and TRBJ2-7; D might be TRBD2 (7 bases). Per germline, CDR1 SEHNR and CDR2 FQNEAQ (reference sequence). The CDR3 totals 15 residues. V was cut by 1 base and J by 7 bases, with 17 bases left in between. The CDR3 nucleotides read TGTGCCAGCAGCTTAGAATCCGGGGGGCTGGGGGAGCAGTACTTC. Encoded protein: CASSLESGGLGEQYF.

The table lists this clone with a count of one. The V and J genes are TRBV4-3 and TRBJ2-5, with D tentatively TRBD1 (5 bases). V gave up 4 bases and J gave up 5 bases, with 23 bases separating them. Germline CDR1 is LGHNA and CDR2 is YSLEER. The CDR3 covers 17 residues. CDR3 nucleotide sequence: TGCGCCAGCAGCCGCAATTATGGGGCGGAAAGCTGGGAGACCCAGTACTTC. Translating it yields CASSRNYGAESWETQYF.